The 19 T cell receptor beta chains given below trace back to one sample, sequenced in a study of T-cell memory formation after mild COVID-19. TCRdb used MiXCR to reprocess the 5' RACE reads, holding one entry per CDR3 protein. The table includes 240,000 or so distinct CDR3 sequences, more than 8% detected once. The material sequenced was PBMCs or a T cell subset sorted from them (not recorded which). The receptors were sampled from a young man who had mild COVID-19 (a few samples of this study predate the infection). Cell type and time point are not known.

The V and J genes are TRBV5-6 and TRBJ2-3; D may be TRBD1 or TRBD2 (5 bases each). CDR1 is SGHDT, CDR2 YYEEEE, per germline. Deletions cut 4 bases from V and 6 bases from J, with 15 bases between. The CDR3 contains 14 residues. Here the CDR3 reads CASSPSVGVDTQYF. The CDR3 DNA sequence: TGTGCCAGCAGCCCATCAGTGGGGGTTGATACGCAGTATTTT.

This chain connects TRBV11-3 to TRBJ2-5; 7 nucleotides agree with TRBD1. This CDR3 is built from 14 residues. V dropped 2 bases and J dropped 7; count of bases not matched to a gene: 7. CDR1 is SGHNT and CDR2 is YENEEA in the germline V gene. The CDR3 here is CASSLQTGFGTQYF. CDR3 DNA: TGTGCCAGCAGCTTACAGACAGGGTTCGGGACCCAGTACTTC. Looking up the rest from reference TRBV11-3 and TRBJ2-5 gives the full variable domain: EAGVVQSPRYKIIEKKQPVAFWCNPISGHNTLYWYLQNLGQGPELLIRYENEEAVDDSQLPKDRFSAERLKGVDSTLKIQPAELGDSAVYLCASSLQTGFGTQYFGPGTRLLVL.

This clonotype came up a few times. V is TRBV7-6 and J is TRBJ2-3, with D perhaps matching TRBD1 (6 bases). Germline V lookup: CDR1 SGHVS, CDR2 FNYEAQ. The CDR3 runs to 17 residues. The V end lost 2 bases, the J end lost 7 bases, and 22 bases lay between the germline ends. The CDR3 region is CASSLFGRAGEENTQYF. As DNA, the CDR3 is TGTGCCAGCAGCTTATTTGGAAGGGCAGGGGAAGAAAATACGCAGTATTTT.

CDR3 residues: CASSESAAEQYF. Written as DNA, the CDR3 is TGCGCCAGCAGTGAGTCAGCGGCCGAGCAGTACTTC. The chain recombines TRBV10-2 with TRBJ2-7; possible D gene TRBD2, 5 bases. This CDR3 is 12 amino acids long. From germline, CDR1 is WSHSY and CDR2 SAAADI. The germline V and J ends were trimmed by 0 bases and 6 bases, with 6 bases remaining between them.

This clonotype was seen repeatedly, ten times or more. The gene calls are TRBV7-2 and TRBJ2-1, with 14 bases identical to TRBD2. Germline loops: CDR1 SGHTA, CDR2 FQGNSA. The CDR3 loop spans 15 amino acids. V trimming: 4 bases; J trimming: 7 bases; junction bases outside the gene matches: 3. Written as DNA, the CDR3 is TGTGCCAGCAGCTCTCGGACTAGCGGGGGGAATGAGCAGTTCTTC. This encodes CASSSRTSGGNEQFF.

The chain joins TRBV19 to TRBJ1-1; TRBD1 is a possible D gene (5 bases). Trimming removed 4 bases from V and 0 bases from J, with 9 bases in between. There are 14 residues in the CDR3. Germline CDR1 and CDR2: LNHDA and SQIVND (reference sequence). In nucleotides, the CDR3 is TGTGCCAGTAGTAAGGGAGGGGTGAACACTGAAGCTTTCTTT. This codes for CASSKGGVNTEAFF.

The CDR3 bases are TGCAGCGTTGACCGGGACAGGTCCGGTGGCTACACCTTC. It is translated as CSVDRDRSGGYTF. The chain recombines TRBV29-1 with TRBJ1-2; 8 bases are a match to TRBD1. CDR1 is SQVTM and CDR2 is ANQGSEA in the germline V gene. V lost 3 bases, J lost 7 bases, and 7 bases stayed unmatched. The CDR3 has 13 amino acids.

This clonotype appeared many times. The chain couples TRBV20-1 to TRBJ1-1, with TRBD1 matching over 7 bases. In germline, CDR1 is DFQATT, CDR2 SNEGSKA (reference sequence). The CDR3 runs to 13 residues. V was pared by 3 bases and J by 3 bases, with 4 bases of the junction left unmatched. CDR3 amino acids: CSARGRGDTEAFF. The DNA for the CDR3 is TGCAGTGCTAGGGGCAGGGGGGACACTGAAGCTTTCTTT.

V and J are TRBV7-9 and TRBJ2-5; the D gene is possibly TRBD2 (6 bases). In germline, CDR1 is SEHNR, CDR2 FQNEAQ (reference sequence). This CDR3 has 12 amino acids. V was cut by 7 bases and J by 9 bases, with 15 bases left in between. This CDR3 reads CASTPGGGAQYF. For the CDR3, the DNA is TGTGCCAGCACCCCAGGCGGAGGGGCCCAGTACTTC.

This clonotype was seen a handful of times. This may be a read error: a much more frequent sequence differs by one nucleotide. The chain carries TRBV28 and TRBJ1-1; no firm D call. Germline V gene data show CDR1 as MDHEN and CDR2 as SYDVKM. V lost 4 bases, J lost 2 bases, and 5 bases lay in between. The CDR3 is made up of 12 amino acids. CDR3 sequence (DNA): TGTGCCAGCAGTTACATAAACACTGAAGCTTTCTTT. Amino acids: CASSYINTEAFF.

The J gene is TRBJ2-5, the V gene TRBV11-2, with D uncertain. The CDR3 loop spans 14 amino acids. Germline CDR1 reads SGHAT; CDR2 reads FQNNGV. Between the trimmed V and J ends, which lost 5 bases and 5 bases, there was a span of 15 bases. CDR3 protein: CASSPPSWRETQYF. CDR3 DNA sequence: TGTGCCAGCAGCCCTCCCTCGTGGCGGGAGACCCAGTACTTC.

The V call is TRBV7-3, the J call TRBJ2-1; D remains unclear. V lost 1 base to trimming and J lost 9 bases, with 1 base between them. The CDR3 spans 10 residues. The germline CDR1 and CDR2 sequences are SGHTA and FQGTGA. This chain's CDR3 is CASSLSEQFF. The CDR3 DNA reads TGTGCCAGCAGCTTAAGTGAGCAGTTCTTC. The complete variable domain, with remaining parts taken from reference TRBV7-3 and TRBJ2-1, reads GAGVSQTPSNKVTEKGKYVELRCDPISGHTALYWYRQSLGQGPEFLIYFQGTGAADDSGLPNDRFFAVRPEGSVSTLKIQRTERGDSAVYLCASSLSEQFFGPGTRLTVL.

This chain connects TRBV20-1 to TRBJ2-1; 7 bases are a match to TRBD1. Germline CDR1 DFQATT, CDR2 SNEGSKA (reference sequence). The ends lost 4 bases at V and 7 bases at J; junction bases unmatched: 7. This CDR3 is 13 amino acids long. Here the CDR3 reads CSAKDRWGNEQFF. CDR3 nucleotide sequence: TGCAGTGCTAAGGACAGGTGGGGGAATGAGCAGTTCTTC.

This clonotype turned up a few times. This chain connects TRBV7-9 to TRBJ2-3; 8 bases line up with TRBD2. Unmatched junction bases numbered 8, after V lost 6 bases and J lost 3 bases. CDR3 length equals 15 residues. CDR1 and CDR2 (germline): SEHNR, FQNEAQ (reference sequence). The CDR3: CASSPSRGVTDTQYF. The CDR3 coding sequence is TGTGCCAGCAGTCCGTCGCGGGGGGTAACAGATACGCAGTATTTT.

This clonotype was seen more than once but under ten times. This sequence joins TRBV12-3 or TRBV12-4 and TRBJ2-4; TRBD2 aligns across 11 bases. J gave up 8 bases and V 4 bases, and 7 bases lay outside the gene matches. The CDR3 is 15 residues long. The CDR3 sequence: CASSSGGLAEDIQYF. CDR3 sequence (DNA): TGTGCCAGCAGTTCCGGGGGACTAGCGGAAGACATTCAGTACTTC.

This clonotype occurred many times. This chain's CDR3 is CASSLALGATEAFF. CDR3 coding DNA: TGTGCCAGCAGCTTAGCTCTTGGGGCCACTGAAGCTTTCTTT. The V gene is TRBV7-6, the J gene TRBJ1-1; D is perhaps TRBD1 (5 bases). The CDR3 covers 14 residues. Germline loops: CDR1 SGHVS, CDR2 FNYEAQ. The V and J ends lost 0 bases and 4 bases respectively, with 9 bases between them.

In its sample, this clonotype was seen many times. The rearrangement joins TRBV5-1 to TRBJ2-2, with TRBD1 as a possible D gene (5 bases). The germline CDR1 and CDR2 sequences are SGHRS and YFSETQ. Trimming took 2 bases from V and 4 from J, leaving 12 bases between them. The CDR3 covers 15 residues. This chain's CDR3 is CASSFYRPPTGELFF. CDR3 DNA sequence: TGCGCCAGCAGCTTTTACAGGCCCCCCACCGGGGAGCTGTTTTTT.

The genes are TRBV4-1 and TRBJ1-2; 7 bases are shared with TRBD1. The V segment lost 4 bases and the J segment 8 bases; nucleotides outside the gene matches: 7. The germline gives CDR1 MGHRA, CDR2 YSYEKL. The CDR3 runs to 13 residues. The CDR3 DNA sequence: TGCGCCAGCAGCCTACAGGGGAGCGACGGCTACACCTTC. It is translated as CASSLQGSDGYTF.

The V call is TRBV12-3 or TRBV12-4, the J call TRBJ2-1; the match to TRBD1 covers 8 bases. The CDR3 runs 13 residues. V dropped 6 bases and J dropped 7; count of bases not matched to a gene: 5. CDR3: CASRPGGTNEQFF. The DNA of the CDR3 is TGTGCCAGCAGACCAGGGGGCACGAATGAGCAGTTCTTC.